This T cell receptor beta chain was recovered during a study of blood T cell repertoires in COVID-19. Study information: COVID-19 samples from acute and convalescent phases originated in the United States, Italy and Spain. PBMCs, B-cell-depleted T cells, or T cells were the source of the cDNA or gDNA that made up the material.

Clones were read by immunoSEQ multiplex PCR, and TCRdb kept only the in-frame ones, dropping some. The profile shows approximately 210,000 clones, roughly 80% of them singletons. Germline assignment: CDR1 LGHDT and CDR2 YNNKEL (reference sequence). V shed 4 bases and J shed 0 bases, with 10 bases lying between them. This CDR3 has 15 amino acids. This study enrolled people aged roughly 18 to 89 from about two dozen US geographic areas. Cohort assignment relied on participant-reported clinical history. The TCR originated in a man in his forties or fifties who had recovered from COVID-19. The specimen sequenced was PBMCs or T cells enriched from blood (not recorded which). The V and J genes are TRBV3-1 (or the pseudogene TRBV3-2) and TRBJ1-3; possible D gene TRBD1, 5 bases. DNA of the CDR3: TGTGCCAGCAGCCGGGGCGATTACTCTGGAAACACCATATATTTT. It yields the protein CASSRGDYSGNTIYF.